The 12 T cell receptor beta chains below all came from one sample that was sequenced in a study of cytomegalovirus exposure and HLA in healthy donors. The PCR had 60 Vbeta and 13 Jbeta primers. Sequenced by immunoSEQ multiplex PCR; TCRdb stores in-frame clones only, minus some. The data show roughly 150,000 clones, with roughly 84% seen just once and approximately 2.5% held by the top ten. The sample comprised PBMCs. These receptors were taken from a man under 40 in good health and CMV-seropositive.

This clone was counted once. This chain links TRBV5-6 with TRBJ1-2; D unclear. Trimming left V 0 bases short and J 5 bases short, with 17 bases between. There are 16 residues in the CDR3. Germline-derived CDR1 and CDR2 are SGHDT and YYEEEE. CDR3 region: CASSLVGDTPIYGYTF. CDR3 DNA: TGTGCCAGCAGCTTGGTTGGTGATACGCCTATTTATGGCTACACCTTC.

The chain employs TRBV5-1 and TRBJ1-2, with D possibly being TRBD1 (6 bases). V was clipped by 4 bases and J by 6 bases, with 19 bases between them. Germline CDR1 and CDR2: SGHRS and YFSETQ. CDR3 size: 15 residues. This CDR3 is CASSQGFGGPDGYTF. CDR3 sequence (DNA): TGCGCCAGCAGCCAGGGGTTCGGAGGACCGGATGGCTACACCTTC.

This clone was observed a single time. This chain uses TRBV7-9 with TRBJ1-2, with D maybe TRBD1 (6 bases). The CDR3 runs 13 residues. Germline V gene lookup returns CDR1 SEHNR and CDR2 FQNEAQ (reference sequence). Trimming took off 5 bases at V and 8 bases at J, with 15 bases between the two ends. The chain's CDR3 is CASSPEGGWGYTF. CDR3 DNA sequence: TGTGCCAGCAGCCCAGAAGGGGGTTGGGGCTACACCTTC.

The rearrangement joins TRBV21-1 to TRBJ2-3; the DNA was not used to check the table's D call, TRBD2. TRBV21-1 corresponds to a pseudogene. CDR3 length: 14 amino acids. CDR3 loop: CASSKERPTDTQYF. DNA of the CDR3: TGTGCCAGCAGCAAGGAGCGGCCCACAGATACGCAGTATTTT.

This chain joins TRBV27 and TRBJ2-4, with 8 bases fitting TRBD1. Trimming cost V 4 bases and J 14 bases; bases outside gene matches: 10. In germline, CDR1 is MNHEY, CDR2 SMNVEV (reference sequence). The CDR3 sequence is 13 residues long. CDR3 residues: CASSSGPDREKYF. CDR3 nucleotides: TGTGCCAGCAGTTCCGGACCGGACAGGGAAAAGTACTTC.

V usage is TRBV7-3 and J usage is TRBJ2-1; tentatively, D is TRBD2 (5 bases). This CDR3 is 15 amino acids long. CDR1 SGHTA and CDR2 FQGTGA come from the germline V gene. V shed 3 bases and J shed 7 bases, with 16 bases lying between them. Here the CDR3 DNA reads TGTGCCAGCAGCTTGGGCAGACCTTCGGGAAATGAGCAGTTCTTC. This gives the protein CASSLGRPSGNEQFF.

The chain recombines TRBV28 with TRBJ1-5; TRBD1 agrees at 8 bases. The CDR3 length is 14 residues. In germline, CDR1 is MDHEN, CDR2 SYDVKM. With 5 bases clipped from V and 7 bases from J, the junction kept 7 bases outside the gene matches. CDR3 protein: CASSPDRDGQPQHF. The DNA of the CDR3 is TGTGCCAGCAGTCCGGACAGGGATGGGCAGCCCCAGCATTTT.

V and J are TRBV2 and TRBJ2-7, with TRBD1 identical over 12 bases. V lost 10 bases to trimming and J lost 3 bases; unmatched junction nucleotides: 10. Germline-derived CDR1 and CDR2 are SNHLY and FYNNEI. There are 15 residues in the CDR3. CDR3 nucleotide sequence: TGTGCCATACTACCCGGGACAGGGGGCCTCTACGAGCAGTACGTC. Its protein product is CAILPGTGGLYEQYV.

The rearrangement joins TRBV2 to TRBJ2-7, with 9 bases identical to TRBD1. Germline CDR1 reads SNHLY; CDR2 reads FYNNEI. This CDR3 has 14 residues. V lost 6 bases to trimming and J lost 7 bases; unmatched junction nucleotides: 10. CDR3 residues: CASSRDRAGIEQYF. CDR3 in DNA: TGTGCCAGCAGCCGGGACAGGGCCGGGATTGAGCAGTACTTC.

This chain connects TRBV5-4 to TRBJ2-2; a weak D match, TRBD2 (6 bases). CDR1 SGHNT and CDR2 YYREEE come from the germline V gene (reference sequence). This CDR3 has 16 amino acids. V dropped 4 bases and J dropped 0 bases, with 13 bases sitting between them. CDR3 coding DNA: TGTGCCAGCAGCACTGAAGCGGGCCCGAACACCGGGGAGCTGTTTTTT. Encoded protein: CASSTEAGPNTGELFF. Full variable domain (remainder filled in from reference TRBV5-4 and TRBJ2-2): ETGVTQSPTHLIKTRGQQVTLRCSSQSGHNTVSWYQQALGQGPQFIFQYYREEENGRGNFPPRFSGLQFPNYSSELNVNALELDDSALYLCASSTEAGPNTGELFFGEGSRLTVL.

The chain employs TRBV7-2 and TRBJ2-7, with a possible D match to TRBD1 (6 bases). CDR1 SGHTA and CDR2 FQGNSA come from the germline V gene. V was pared by 5 bases and J by 4 bases, with 15 bases between. The CDR3 loop spans 14 amino acids. CDR3 sequence: CASSPEGVRYEQYF. The CDR3 bases are TGTGCCAGCAGCCCCGAGGGGGTAAGGTACGAGCAGTACTTC.

The chain has TRBV7-9 and TRBJ2-1, with D possibly TRBD2 on 6 matching bases. CDR1 is SEHNR and CDR2 is FQNEAQ in the germline V gene (reference sequence). The length of the CDR3 is 15 residues. Deletions cut 1 base from V and 1 base from J, with 8 bases between. This CDR3 is CASSLGAGSYNEQFF. The CDR3 DNA sequence: TGTGCCAGCAGCTTAGGAGCGGGTTCCTACAATGAGCAGTTCTTC.